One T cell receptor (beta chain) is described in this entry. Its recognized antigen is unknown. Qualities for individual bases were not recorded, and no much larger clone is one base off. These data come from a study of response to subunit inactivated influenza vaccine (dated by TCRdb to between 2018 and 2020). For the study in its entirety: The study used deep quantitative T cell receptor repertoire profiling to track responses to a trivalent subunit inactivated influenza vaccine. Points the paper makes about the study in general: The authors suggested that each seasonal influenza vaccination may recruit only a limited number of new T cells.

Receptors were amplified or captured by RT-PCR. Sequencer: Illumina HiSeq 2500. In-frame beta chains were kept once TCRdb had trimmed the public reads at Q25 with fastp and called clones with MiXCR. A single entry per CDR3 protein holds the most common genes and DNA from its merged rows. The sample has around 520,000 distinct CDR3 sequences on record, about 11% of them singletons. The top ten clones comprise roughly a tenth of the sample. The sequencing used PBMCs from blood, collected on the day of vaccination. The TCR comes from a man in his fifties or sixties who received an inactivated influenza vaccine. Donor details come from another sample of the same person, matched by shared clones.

The CDR3 protein is CASSESGGSSYEQYF. The sequenced DNA is TGCGCCAGCAGTGAGTCGGGAGGGAGCTCCTACGAGCAGTACTTC. The chain is made from TRBV10-2 and TRBJ2-7; the central 7 bases match TRBD2. CDR3 length: 15 amino acids, cysteine to phenylalanine. The sequence is cut down to CDR3 DNA, 45 bases in frame from base 1. V ends up 0 bases short and J 0 bases short, with an unmatched junction base count of 2. Reading the germline V gene gives CDR1 WSHSY and CDR2 SAAADI.